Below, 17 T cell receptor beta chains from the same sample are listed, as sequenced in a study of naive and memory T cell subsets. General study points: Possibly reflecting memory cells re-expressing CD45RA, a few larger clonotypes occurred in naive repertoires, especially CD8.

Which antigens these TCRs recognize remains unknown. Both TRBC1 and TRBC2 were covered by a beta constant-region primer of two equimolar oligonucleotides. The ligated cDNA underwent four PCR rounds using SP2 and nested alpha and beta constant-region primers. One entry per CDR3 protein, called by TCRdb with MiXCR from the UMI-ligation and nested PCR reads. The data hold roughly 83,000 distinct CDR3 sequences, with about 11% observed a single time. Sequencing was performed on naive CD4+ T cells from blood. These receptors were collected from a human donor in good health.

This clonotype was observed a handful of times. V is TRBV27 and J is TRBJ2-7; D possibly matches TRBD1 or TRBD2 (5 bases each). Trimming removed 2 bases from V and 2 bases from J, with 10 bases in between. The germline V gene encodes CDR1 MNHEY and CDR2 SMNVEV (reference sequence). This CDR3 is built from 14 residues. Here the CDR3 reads CASSLVGTPYEQYF. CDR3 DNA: TGTGCCAGCAGTTTAGTGGGGACCCCCTACGAGCAGTACTTC.

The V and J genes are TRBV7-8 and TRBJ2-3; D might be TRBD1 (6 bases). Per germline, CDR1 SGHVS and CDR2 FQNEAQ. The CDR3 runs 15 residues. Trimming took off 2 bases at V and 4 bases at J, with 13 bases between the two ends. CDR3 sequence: CASSLRAGDPDTQYF. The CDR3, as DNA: TGTGCCAGCAGCTTACGAGCAGGGGACCCAGATACGCAGTATTTT.

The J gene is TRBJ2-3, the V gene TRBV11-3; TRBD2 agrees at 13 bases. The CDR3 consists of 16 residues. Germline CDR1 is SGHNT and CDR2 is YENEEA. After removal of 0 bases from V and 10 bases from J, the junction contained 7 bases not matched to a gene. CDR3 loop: CASSLDRTSGRGPQYF. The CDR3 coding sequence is TGTGCCAGCAGCTTAGATAGAACTAGCGGGAGGGGCCCGCAGTATTTT. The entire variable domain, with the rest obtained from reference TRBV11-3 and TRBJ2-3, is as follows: EAGVVQSPRYKIIEKKQPVAFWCNPISGHNTLYWYLQNLGQGPELLIRYENEEAVDDSQLPKDRFSAERLKGVDSTLKIQPAELGDSAVYLCASSLDRTSGRGPQYFGPGTRLTVL.

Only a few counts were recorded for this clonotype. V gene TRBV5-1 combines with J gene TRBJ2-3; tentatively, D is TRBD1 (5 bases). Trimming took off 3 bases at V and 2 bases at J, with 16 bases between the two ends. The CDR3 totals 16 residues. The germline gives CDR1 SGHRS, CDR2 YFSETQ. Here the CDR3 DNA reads TGCGCCAGCAGCTCCAGTGACAGATCTTACACAGATACGCAGTATTTT. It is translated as CASSSSDRSYTDTQYF.

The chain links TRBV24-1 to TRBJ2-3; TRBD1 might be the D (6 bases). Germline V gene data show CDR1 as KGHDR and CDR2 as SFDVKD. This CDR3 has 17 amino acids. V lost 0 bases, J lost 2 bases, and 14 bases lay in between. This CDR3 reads CATSDLKDSGLTDTQYF. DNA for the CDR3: TGTGCCACCAGTGATTTGAAGGACAGTGGGCTCACAGATACGCAGTATTTT.

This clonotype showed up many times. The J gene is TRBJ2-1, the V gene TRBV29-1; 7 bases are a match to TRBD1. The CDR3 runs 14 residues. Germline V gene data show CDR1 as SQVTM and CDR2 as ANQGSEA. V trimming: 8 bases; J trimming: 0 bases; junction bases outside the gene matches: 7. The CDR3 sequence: CSTPRDSSYNEQFF. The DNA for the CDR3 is TGCAGCACACCTCGGGACAGCTCCTACAATGAGCAGTTCTTC.

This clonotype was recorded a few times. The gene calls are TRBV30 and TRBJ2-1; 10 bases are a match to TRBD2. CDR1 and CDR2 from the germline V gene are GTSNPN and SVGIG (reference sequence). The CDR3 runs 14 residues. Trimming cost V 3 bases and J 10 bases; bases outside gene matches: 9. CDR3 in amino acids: CAWSLPGGLAEQFF. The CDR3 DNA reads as TGTGCCTGGAGCCTCCCGGGGGGACTAGCGGAGCAGTTCTTC.

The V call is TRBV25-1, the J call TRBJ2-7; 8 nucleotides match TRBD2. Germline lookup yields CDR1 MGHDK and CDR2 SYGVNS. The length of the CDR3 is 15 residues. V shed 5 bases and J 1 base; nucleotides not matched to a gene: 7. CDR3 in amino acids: CASSQLGGGSYEQYF. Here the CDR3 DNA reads TGTGCCAGCAGTCAGCTCGGGGGGGGATCCTACGAGCAGTACTTC.

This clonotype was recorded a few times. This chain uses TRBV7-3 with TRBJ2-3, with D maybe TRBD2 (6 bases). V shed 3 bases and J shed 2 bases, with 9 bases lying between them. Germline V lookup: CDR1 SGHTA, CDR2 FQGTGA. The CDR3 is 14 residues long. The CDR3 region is CASSLTRPTDTQYF. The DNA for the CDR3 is TGTGCCAGCAGCTTGACTAGACCCACAGATACGCAGTATTTT.

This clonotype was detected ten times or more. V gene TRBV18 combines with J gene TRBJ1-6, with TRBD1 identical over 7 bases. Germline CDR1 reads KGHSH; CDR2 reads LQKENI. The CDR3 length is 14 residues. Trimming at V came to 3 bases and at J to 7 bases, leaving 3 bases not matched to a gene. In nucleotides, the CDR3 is TGTGCCAGCTCACCGGGACAGCAAAATTCACCCCTCCACTTT. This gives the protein CASSPGQQNSPLHF. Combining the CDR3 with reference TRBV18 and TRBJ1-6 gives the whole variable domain NAGVMQNPRHLVRRRGQEARLRCSPMKGHSHVYWYRQLPEEGLKFMVYLQKENIIDESGMPKERFSAEFPKEGPSILRIQQVVRGDSAAYFCASSPGQQNSPLHFGNGTRLTVT.

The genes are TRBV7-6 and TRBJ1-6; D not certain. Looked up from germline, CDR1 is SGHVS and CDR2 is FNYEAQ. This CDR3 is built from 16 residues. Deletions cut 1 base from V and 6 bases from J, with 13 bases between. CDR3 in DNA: TGTGCCAGCAGCTTAGACGTTCAGAATAGTAATTCACCCCTCCACTTT. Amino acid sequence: CASSLDVQNSNSPLHF.

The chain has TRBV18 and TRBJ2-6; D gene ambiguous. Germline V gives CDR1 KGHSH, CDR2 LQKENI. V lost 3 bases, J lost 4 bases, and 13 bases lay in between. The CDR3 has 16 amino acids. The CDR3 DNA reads TGTGCCAGCTCACCGACCTGGCCTACAGGGGCCAACGTCCTGACTTTC. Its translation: CASSPTWPTGANVLTF.

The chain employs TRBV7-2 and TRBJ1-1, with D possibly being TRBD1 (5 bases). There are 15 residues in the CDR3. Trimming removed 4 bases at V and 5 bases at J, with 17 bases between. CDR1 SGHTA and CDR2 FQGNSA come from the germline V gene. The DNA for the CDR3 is TGTGCCAGCAGCTCTTTTAGCGGGGCCGCGACTGAAGCTTTCTTT. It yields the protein CASSSFSGAATEAFF. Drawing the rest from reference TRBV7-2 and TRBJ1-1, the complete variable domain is GAGVSQSPSNKVTEKGKDVELRCDPISGHTALYWYRQSLGQGLEFLIYFQGNSAPDKSGLPSDRFSAERTGGSVSTLTIQRTQQEDSAVYLCASSSFSGAATEAFFGQGTRLTVV.

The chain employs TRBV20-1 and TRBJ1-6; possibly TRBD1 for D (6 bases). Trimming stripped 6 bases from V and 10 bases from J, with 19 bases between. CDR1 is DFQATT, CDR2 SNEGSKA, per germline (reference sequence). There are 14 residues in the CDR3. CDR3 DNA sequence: TGCAGTGCCGATACAGGGAAGGCGTCCTCACCCCTCCACTTT. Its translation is CSADTGKASSPLHF.

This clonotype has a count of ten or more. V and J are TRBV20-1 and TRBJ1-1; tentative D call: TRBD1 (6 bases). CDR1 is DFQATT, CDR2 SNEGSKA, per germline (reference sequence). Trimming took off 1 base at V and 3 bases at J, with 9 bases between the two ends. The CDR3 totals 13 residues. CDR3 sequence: CSARAQGHTEAFF. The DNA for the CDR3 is TGCAGTGCTAGAGCACAGGGACACACTGAAGCTTTCTTT.

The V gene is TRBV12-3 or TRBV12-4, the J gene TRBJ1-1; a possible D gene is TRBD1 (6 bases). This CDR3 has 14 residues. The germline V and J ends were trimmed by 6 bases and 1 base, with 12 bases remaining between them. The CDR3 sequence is CASRSGVANTEAFF. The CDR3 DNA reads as TGTGCCAGCAGATCAGGGGTCGCGAACACTGAAGCTTTCTTT.

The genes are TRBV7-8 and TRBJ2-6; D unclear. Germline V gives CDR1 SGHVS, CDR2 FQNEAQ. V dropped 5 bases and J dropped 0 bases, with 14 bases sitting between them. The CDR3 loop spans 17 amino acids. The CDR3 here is CASSPTAESSGANVLTF. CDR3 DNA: TGTGCCAGCAGCCCGACTGCCGAGAGCTCTGGGGCCAACGTCCTGACTTTC.